This T cell receptor (beta chain) was found in a study of blood T cell repertoires in COVID-19 (dated by TCRdb to the early 2020s). About the study as a whole: The collaborator samples originated in the United States, Italy and Spain and spanned the acute and convalescent phases of COVID-19. The prospective study material was composed of cDNA or gDNA derived from T cells, B-cell-depleted T cells, or PBMCs. The dataset comprised deeply sampled blood TCRbeta repertoires from subjects exposed to, actively infected with, or recovered from COVID-19. The repertoires were made available in a free public database intended to serve as a resource for research on the immune response to SARS-CoV-2. The samples were drawn from the first 160 participants of the ongoing ImmuneRACE study and from 1,254 subjects provided by 6 global collaborators. Sample metadata almost always included a de-identified subject ID, COVID-19 status, age in years and sex. Where available, HLA class I and class II types were obtained from metadata supplied by the sample provider rather than from assay-based typing.

The collaborating institutions used their own protocols to collect whole blood in K2EDTA tubes. For TCRbeta analysis, collaborators shipped samples in one of three forms: frozen whole blood, isolated PBMCs, or DNA extracted from either of those sample types. TCRbeta CDR3 regions were amplified from genomic DNA using the immunoSEQ Assay, a bias-controlled multiplex PCR. Per the source publication's procedure: Nucleated cell counts per sample were estimated from amplification of reference gene primers within the assay. To quantify the absolute abundance of each unique TCRbeta CDR3 rearrangement, sequence reads were collapsed and filtered. For each sample, productive Simpson clonality was calculated by taking the square root of Simpson's diversity index across productive rearrangements. The table was pulled from immuneACCESS by TCRdb, which kept in-frame rearrangements only. Such tables lose some clones; where checked, under half of the loss comes from unresolved V genes, and the rest has no known cause. D and trimming were read from the DNA, whereas the V and J calls and clone size are those reported in that table. Present in this sample are around 97,000 clones, more than 75% of which were seen just once. Approximately 6.2% of the sample goes to the ten largest clones.

Study-wide conclusions, independent of this receptor: How much clinical and demographic metadata was included differed by source and by participant, and the metadata was provided uncurated.

About this clone: This receptor's antigen is unknown. Within one base of it there is no much larger clone, and no base qualities were kept.

The CDR3 contains 14 residues, cysteine and phenylalanine counted. Only CDR3 DNA remains: 42 bases, in frame from the first base. CDR1 MNHNS and CDR2 SASEGT are derived from the germline V gene. At the junction V is shortened by 6 bases and J by 3 bases; bases outside the gene matches: 8. The rearranged segments are TRBV6-1 and TRBJ2-7, and 7 junction bases match TRBD1. This sequence was found in a human donor in a cohort sampled during active COVID-19. Material for sequencing was peripheral blood. The nucleotide sequence is given as TGTGCCAGCAGCCCCCTATGGGACAGCTACGAGCAGTACTTC. This gives the protein CASSPLWDSYEQYF.